These T cell receptor beta chains were read from a single sample in a study of blood T cell repertoires in COVID-19. The assay was immunoSEQ multiplex PCR, and TCRdb's table has in-frame clones only and misses some. The sample carries 150,000 to 200,000 clones, approximately 88% recorded once. Material for sequencing was PBMCs or T cells enriched from blood (not recorded which). These receptors originate from a woman aged 18-29 years who had recovered from COVID-19. CDR3s include the opening cysteine and the closing phenylalanine or tryptophan. The D gene is left open where the match is weak. Expanded clones are given a class, and other clones once, few, many or no size at all.

V gene	J gene	D gene	CDR3 length	clone size	CDR3 DNA	CDR3 protein
TRBV28	TRBJ2-7	.	12	.	TGTGCCAGCAGTTCCTACTCCTACGAGCAGTACTTC	CASSSYSYEQYF
TRBV9	TRBJ2-2	TRBD1	16	.	TGTGCCAGCAGCGTAGCAGGGGGCCACAACACCGGGGAGCTGTTTTTT	CASSVAGGHNTGELFF
TRBV7-6	TRBJ2-7	.	15	.	TGTGCCAGCAGCTTATCAGGGATCGTTTCCTACGAGCAGTACTTC	CASSLSGIVSYEQYF
TRBV29-1	TRBJ2-7	TRBD1	13	.	TGCAGCGTTCGAACAGGGGGGACCTACGAGCAGTACTTC	CSVRTGGTYEQYF
TRBV29-1	TRBJ1-2	TRBD1	11	.	TGCAGCGCCCAGGGGGCAGGCGGCTACACCTTC	CSAQGAGGYTF
TRBV12-3/TRBV12-4	TRBJ1-2	.	13	.	TGTGCCAGCAGTTTAGAGAGCTACTATGGCTACACCTTC	CASSLESYYGYTF
TRBV2	TRBJ1-2	.	11	.	TGTGCCAGCAGACGGGACTATGGCTACACCTTC	CASRRDYGYTF
TRBV7-9	TRBJ2-3	TRBD1	17	.	TGTGCCAGCAGCTCCCAAATGCCGCAGGGGGTGGCAGATACGCAGTATTTT	CASSSQMPQGVADTQYF
TRBV5-1	TRBJ2-7	TRBD1	13	.	TGCGCCAGCAGCGTGGGACAGCCCCACGAGCAGTACTTC	CASSVGQPHEQYF
TRBV19	TRBJ1-5	.	15	.	TGTGCCTGCACCCCGAGGGTGGCTAGCAATCAGCCCCAGCATTTT	CACTPRVASNQPQHF
TRBV9	TRBJ2-1	.	15	.	TGTGCCAGCAGCGTAGAACTAAAGAACTACAATGAGCAGTTCTTC	CASSVELKNYNEQFF
TRBV18	TRBJ1-2	.	15	once	TGTGCCAGCTCACCACCGTCCTCAAACGGGTATGGCTACACCTTC	CASSPPSSNGYGYTF
TRBV7-9	TRBJ1-1	.	14	.	TGTGCCAGCAGCTTAGGGGGCAGGGTTTCTGAAGCTTTCTTT	CASSLGGRVSEAFF
TRBV25-1	TRBJ1-1	.	18	once	TGTGCCAGCAGCCCAACGACTTTGGACAGTCCGGCGGACACTGAAGCTTTCTTT	CASSPTTLDSPADTEAFF
TRBV7-9	TRBJ1-2	TRBD1	17	.	TGTGCCAGCAGCTTAGGTAGAGGACAGGGGTCTAACTATGGCTACACCTTC	CASSLGRGQGSNYGYTF
TRBV11-1	TRBJ2-2	.	14	.	TGTGCCAGCAGCTTCCTCAACGGGAACGGGGAGCTGTTTTTT	CASSFLNGNGELFF
TRBV6-5	TRBJ2-7	.	14	.	TGTGCCAGCAGTTACGGGCTACCCTCCTACGAGCAGTACTTC	CASSYGLPSYEQYF
TRBV6-4	TRBJ1-1	.	15	.	TGTGCCAGCAGTCCGGGAGGGTTGAGGAACACTGAAGCTTTCTTT	CASSPGGLRNTEAFF
TRBV27	TRBJ1-3	TRBD1	14	.	TGTGCCAGCAGTGGGGGACAGTGGGGAAACACCATATATTTT	CASSGGQWGNTIYF
TRBV28	TRBJ1-2	TRBD1	17	.	TGTGCCGGCCGTGCAGGACAGGGCACCAATCAGGACTATGGCTACACCTTC	CAGRAGQGTNQDYGYTF
TRBV28	TRBJ2-7	TRBD2	16	.	TGTGCCAGCAATCCCCTAGCGGGGGGCCCGACCTACGAGCAGTACTTC	CASNPLAGGPTYEQYF
TRBV5-1	TRBJ2-5	TRBD1	15	.	TGCGCCAGCAGCCGGGACAGGGGTCTTGCAGAGACCCAGTACTTC	CASSRDRGLAETQYF
TRBV7-2	TRBJ2-2	TRBD1	16	.	TGTGCCAGCAGCCTACCAAAGGGGGCTAAGGCCGGGGAGCTGTTTTTT	CASSLPKGAKAGELFF
TRBV18	TRBJ1-1	.	17	.	TGTGCCAGCTCACCAAGGGGCGCCCCTAGAAAGAACACTGAAGCTTTCTTT	CASSPRGAPRKNTEAFF
TRBV6-5	TRBJ2-2	TRBD1	16	.	TGTGCCAGCAGTTACTCGCGGACAGGACTTACCGGGGAGCTGTTTTTT	CASSYSRTGLTGELFF
TRBV7-2	TRBJ1-3	.	17	.	TGTGCCAGCAGCTTAGCGTCCAGGCCTAACTCTGGAAACACCATATATTTT	CASSLASRPNSGNTIYF
TRBV4-1	TRBJ1-5	.	14	few	TGCGCCAGCAGCCAAGAGACAGTCGGGCAGCCCCAGCATTTT	CASSQETVGQPQHF
TRBV3-1/TRBV3-2	TRBJ2-2	TRBD2	17	.	TGTGCCAGCAGCCGTCCCTTGGCGGGGGGCCAGGGCGGGGAGCTGTTTTTT	CASSRPLAGGQGGELFF
TRBV28	TRBJ1-2	TRBD1	16	.	TGTGCCAGCAGTCAATCCCTAAACCGGGACAGGGGGCTCGTCACCTTC	CASSQSLNRDRGLVTF
TRBV6-5	TRBJ2-1	TRBD1	15	once	TGTGCCAGCCCCCCCCGGGACAGGGGGGACAATGAGCAGTTCTTC	CASPPRDRGDNEQFF
TRBV9	TRBJ2-2	TRBD2	17	.	TGTGCCAGCAGCGCCTTAGCGGGGGGGCCCCACACCGGGGAGCTGTTTTTT	CASSALAGGPHTGELFF
TRBV5-1	TRBJ2-7	.	15	.	TGCGCCAGCAGCCGATCCGGGCAAGGCGGGTTCGAGCAGTACTTC	CASSRSGQGGFEQYF
TRBV2	TRBJ2-3	TRBD2	15	.	TGTGCCAGCAGTGAAAGGGAGGGCAGAAGAGATACGCAGTATTTT	CASSEREGRRDTQYF
TRBV12-5	TRBJ1-1	TRBD1	12	.	TGTGCTAGTGGTTTGGAGACAGGGGTAACTTTCTTT	CASGLETGVTFF
TRBV7-8	TRBJ1-1	.	13	.	TGTGCCAGCAGCTTAGGAGAGAACACTGAAGCTTTCTTT	CASSLGENTEAFF
TRBV4-3	TRBJ2-3	.	16	.	TGCGCCAGCAGCCAAGGGGCTTTTGACGGCACAGATACGCAGTATTTT	CASSQGAFDGTDTQYF
TRBV10-1	TRBJ2-1	.	14	.	TGCGCCAGCAGTGAGTCCGGAGCGGACAATGAGCAGTTCTTC	CASSESGADNEQFF
TRBV9	TRBJ2-6	.	17	.	TGTGCCAGCAGCGCCCGACAGGCTAGGGGTGGGGCCAACGTCCTGACTTTC	CASSARQARGGANVLTF
TRBV19	TRBJ2-3	.	12	.	TGTGCCAGTAGCCAACACCCAGATACGCAGTATTTT	CASSQHPDTQYF
TRBV6-5	TRBJ1-5	.	14	.	TGTGCCAGTTCCCTGGCCGGGGGGACTCAGCCCCAGCATTTT	CASSLAGGTQPQHF
TRBV28	TRBJ2-3	TRBD2	16	.	TGTGCCAGCAGTTATCCCGGCCTAGCGGGGGGGAATACGCAGTATTTT	CASSYPGLAGGNTQYF
TRBV4-2	TRBJ2-3	TRBD1	16	.	TGTGCCAGCAGCCAGACCGGACAGGGTAGGTCAGATACGCAGTATTTT	CASSQTGQGRSDTQYF
TRBV30	TRBJ1-4	.	12	.	TGTGCCTGGAGTAGCCAGGGTGAAAAACTGTTTTTT	CAWSSQGEKLFF
TRBV5-4	TRBJ1-3	TRBD1	15	.	TGTGCCAGCAGCGTAGGGACAGGGGCTGGAAACACCATATATTTT	CASSVGTGAGNTIYF
TRBV6-6	TRBJ2-2	.	12	.	TGTGCCAGCACCCGGAACACCGGGGAGCTGTTTTTT	CASTRNTGELFF
TRBV28	TRBJ2-7	TRBD2	15	.	TGTGCCAGCAGTTCCCCACTAGCGCGTACCTACGAGCAGTACTTC	CASSSPLARTYEQYF
TRBV6-5	TRBJ1-5	.	15	.	TGTGCCAGCAGTTACTGGGAGGGTGGCAATCAGCCCCAGCATTTT	CASSYWEGGNQPQHF